Listed here are 8 T cell receptor beta chains from one sample, sequenced in a study of naive and memory T cell subsets. The study, taken as a whole, reports: Naive repertoires, especially CD8, held a few larger clonotypes, possibly memory cells re-expressing CD45RA.

An equimolar mix of two oligonucleotides served as the beta constant-region primer for TRBC1 and TRBC2. Nested alpha and beta constant-region primers with the SP2 primer drove four PCR rounds on ligated cDNA. TCRdb called the UMI-ligation and nested PCR reads again in MiXCR, with one record for every CDR3 protein. The table includes around 160,000 distinct CDR3 sequences, 20% to 25% detected once. No antigen has been assigned to these receptors. The sequencing input was naive CD4+ T cells from blood. The receptors were gathered from a human donor in good health.

This clonotype was picked up a small number of times. The chain combines TRBV12-3 or TRBV12-4 with TRBJ2-2; 7 bases align to TRBD2. V was clipped by 3 bases and J by 2 bases; unmatched bases: 3. The CDR3 sequence is 15 residues long. This chain's CDR3 is CASSFGGTNTGELFF. The CDR3 DNA sequence: TGTGCCAGCAGTTTCGGGGGGACCAACACCGGGGAGCTGTTTTTT.

The V call is TRBV29-1, the J call TRBJ2-2; 14 bases agree with TRBD2. CDR1 SQVTM and CDR2 ANQGSEA come from the germline V gene. V lost 5 bases to trimming and J lost 5 bases; unmatched junction nucleotides: 4. CDR3 length: 15 amino acids. In DNA, the CDR3 is TGCAGCGTTTCTGGACTAGCGGGAGGTACCGGGGAGCTGTTTTTT. Encoded protein: CSVSGLAGGTGELFF.

V and J are TRBV14 and TRBJ1-6; a weak D match, TRBD1 (5 bases). The CDR3 has 13 amino acids. Germline V lookup: CDR1 SGHDN, CDR2 FVKESK. V was cut by 6 bases and J by 6 bases, with 9 bases left in between. The CDR3 DNA reads as TGTGCCAGCAGTCCGGGGGGTAATTCACCCCTCCACTTT. This gives the protein CASSPGGNSPLHF.

The V call is TRBV9, the J call TRBJ1-2; the match to TRBD1 covers 9 bases. V was pared by 5 bases and J by 4 bases, with 12 bases of the junction left unmatched. This CDR3 region has 16 residues. Germline loops: CDR1 SGDLS, CDR2 YYNGEE. The CDR3, as DNA: TGTGCCAGCAGTCCCATCCTGGGACAGGGCTCCTATGGCTACACCTTC. Its translation: CASSPILGQGSYGYTF.

The rearrangement joins TRBV9 to TRBJ2-6; no definite D call. Germline-derived CDR1 and CDR2 are SGDLS and YYNGEE. Trimming removed 7 bases from V and 0 bases from J, with 11 bases in between. The CDR3 covers 15 residues. The CDR3 is CASSVLLSGANVLTF. CDR3 DNA sequence: TGTGCCAGCTCGGTTTTGCTCTCTGGGGCCAACGTCCTGACTTTC.

This clonotype showed up just a few times. This sequence joins TRBV6-4 and TRBJ1-5, with no clear D. The CDR3 has 13 residues. V shed 3 bases and J shed 7 bases, with 10 bases lying between them. Germline V gene data show CDR1 as MRHNA and CDR2 as SNTAGT. CDR3 region: CASSEGREQPQHF. The CDR3, as DNA: TGTGCCAGCAGTGAAGGTAGGGAACAGCCCCAGCATTTT.

The rearrangement uses TRBV11-2 and TRBJ2-1; possible D gene TRBD2, 5 bases. The germline V gene has CDR1 SGHAT and CDR2 FQNNGV. V dropped 5 bases and J dropped 7 bases, with 9 bases sitting between them. The CDR3 length is 12 residues. The CDR3 sequence is CASSHTSNEQFF. CDR3 DNA sequence: TGTGCCAGCAGCCATACTAGTAATGAGCAGTTCTTC.

This clonotype has only a few counts. This chain uses TRBV12-3 or TRBV12-4 with TRBJ2-1, with 10 bases identical to TRBD2. This CDR3 is built from 15 residues. Losses at the gene ends were 1 base for V and 7 bases for J; bases not matched to a gene: 4. CDR3 amino acids: CASSLGAGGGNEQFF. The CDR3 DNA follows: TGTGCCAGCAGTTTAGGAGCGGGAGGGGGAAATGAGCAGTTCTTC.